A selection of T cell receptor beta chains follows, all from one sample in a study of blood T cell repertoires in COVID-19. The data were produced by immunoSEQ multiplex PCR, yet TCRdb's version contains in-frame clones alone and is incomplete. This sample has roughly 200,000 clones, with approximately 88% found just once. The sequencing sample was made of peripheral blood. The receptors stem from a woman between 40 and 55 years old with COVID-19, enrolled during active disease. Each CDR3 is given with its conserved first and last residue. A D gene is named only where the DNA matches it firmly. Only part of the rows carry a size: once, few, many, or a class if the clone is expanded.

clone size | J gene | V gene | D gene | CDR3 protein | CDR3 DNA
- | TRBJ2-1 | TRBV4-1 | - | CASSVTRDISYNEQFF | TGCGCCAGCAGCGTCACACGGGACATATCCTACAATGAGCAGTTCTTC
- | TRBJ1-1 | TRBV25-1 | - | CASSRQGGTEAFF | TGTGCCAGCAGTCGCCAAGGGGGAACTGAAGCTTTCTTT
- | TRBJ1-1 | TRBV19 | - | CASSIDLGVNTEAFF | TGTGCCAGTAGTATAGACCTTGGAGTGAACACTGAAGCTTTCTTT
once | TRBJ1-2 | TRBV28 | - | CASSTLGGYTF | TGTGCCAGCAGTACTCTAGGTGGCTACACCTTC
- | TRBJ2-7 | TRBV10-1 | TRBD1 | CASSTGAGAYEQYF | TGCGCCAGCAGTACAGGGGCCGGAGCCTACGAGCAGTACTTC
- | TRBJ2-2 | TRBV19 | - | CASREGASTGELFF | TGTGCCAGTAGGGAGGGGGCGAGCACCGGGGAGCTGTTTTTT
- | TRBJ1-2 | TRBV14 | - | CASSQELGANYGYTF | TGTGCCAGCAGCCAAGAGTTGGGGGCCAACTATGGCTACACCTTC
- | TRBJ2-7 | TRBV6-5 | - | CASSYFQLASHEQYF | TGTGCCAGCAGTTACTTCCAGCTAGCGTCACACGAGCAGTACTTC
- | TRBJ1-1 | TRBV5-1 | - | CASSADPSGAAFF | TGCGCCAGCAGCGCCGACCCGAGCGGAGCGGCTTTCTTT
- | TRBJ2-2 | TRBV2 | TRBD1 | CASFRQGATGELFF | TGTGCCAGCTTTAGACAGGGGGCCACCGGGGAGCTGTTTTTT
- | TRBJ1-2 | TRBV5-1 | TRBD1 | CASSLGTGTRGYTF | TGCGCCAGCAGCTTAGGGACAGGGACGCGTGGCTACACCTTC
- | TRBJ2-5 | TRBV19 | TRBD1 | CASSIAGQGLQTQYF | TGTGCCAGTAGTATCGCGGGACAGGGTCTGCAGACCCAGTACTTC
- | TRBJ2-1 | TRBV18 | - | CASSPGDESEQFF | TGTGCCAGCTCACCAGGAGACGAAAGCGAGCAGTTCTTC
- | TRBJ2-1 | TRBV7-9 | TRBD2 | CASSNRPGGGYNEQFF | TGTGCCAGCAGCAACCGGCCCGGGGGGGGCTACAATGAGCAGTTCTTC
- | TRBJ2-1 | TRBV6-5 | TRBD2 | CASSRLALTQDEQFF | TGTGCCAGCAGTCGACTAGCTCTTACTCAGGATGAGCAGTTCTTC
- | TRBJ2-7 | TRBV7-9 | - | CASQSTGGEQYF | TGTGCCAGCCAATCCACCGGAGGCGAGCAGTACTTC
- | TRBJ1-5 | TRBV5-8 | TRBD1 | CASSPTGESSNQPQHF | TGTGCCAGCAGCCCAACAGGGGAATCGAGCAATCAGCCCCAGCATTTT
- | TRBJ1-3 | TRBV12-5 | TRBD1 | CASGWGQTSGNTIYF | TGTGCTAGTGGCTGGGGACAGACCTCTGGAAACACCATATATTTT
- | TRBJ2-5 | TRBV6-2/TRBV6-3 | TRBD2 | CASSSYSGRARETQYF | TGTGCCAGCAGTTCCTATAGCGGGAGGGCCAGGGAGACCCAGTACTTC
- | TRBJ1-2 | TRBV28 | TRBD1 | CAILYRGRHGYTF | TGTGCCATCCTATACAGGGGGCGCCACGGCTACACCTTC
- | TRBJ2-7 | TRBV27 | TRBD1 | CASSLQGAHYEQYF | TGTGCCAGCAGTCTCCAGGGGGCCCACTACGAGCAGTACTTC
- | TRBJ1-5 | TRBV5-3 | - | CARSLYRQVCNQPQHF | TGTGCCAGAAGCCTCTACCGACAGGTTTGTAATCAGCCCCAGCATTTT
- | TRBJ2-7 | TRBV18 | TRBD1 | CASSLPDRERDEQYF | TGTGCCAGCTCACTGCCGGACAGGGAACGGGACGAGCAGTACTTC
few | TRBJ1-5 | TRBV19 | TRBD1 | CASSATGGQPQHF | TGTGCCAGTAGTGCGACAGGGGGCCAGCCCCAGCATTTT
- | TRBJ2-1 | TRBV28 | - | CASSLWRHEQFF | TGTGCCAGCAGTTTATGGCGGCATGAGCAGTTCTTC
- | TRBJ1-2 | TRBV6-5 | - | CASRLLMNYGYTF | TGTGCCAGCAGGCTTCTAATGAACTATGGCTACACCTTC
- | TRBJ1-4 | TRBV27 | - | CASSFGGKSEKLFF | TGTGCCAGCAGTTTCGGAGGGAAGAGTGAAAAACTGTTTTTT
- | TRBJ1-2 | TRBV10-1 | - | CASSESKGSLAGYTF | TGCGCCAGCAGTGAGTCGAAAGGCAGCCTAGCTGGCTACACCTTC
- | TRBJ1-1 | TRBV5-1 | - | CASSLSARIQGPEAFF | TGCGCCAGCAGCTTGTCGGCCCGTATACAGGGCCCTGAAGCTTTCTTT
once | TRBJ1-1 | TRBV12-3/TRBV12-4 | - | CASSLAYTEAFF | TGTGCCAGCAGTTTAGCCTACACTGAAGCTTTCTTT
- | TRBJ1-1 | TRBV7-9 | TRBD1 | CASSLPGQGVGTEAFF | TGTGCCAGCAGCTTACCGGGACAGGGAGTAGGGACTGAAGCTTTCTTT
- | TRBJ2-7 | TRBV3-1/TRBV3-2 | TRBD1 | CASSQEQGPLRAQYF | TGTGCCAGCAGCCAAGAACAGGGGCCCCTACGAGCGCAGTACTTC
- | TRBJ1-4 | TRBV19 | - | CASGYEKLFF | TGTGCCAGTGGCTATGAAAAACTGTTTTTT
- | TRBJ1-1 | TRBV6-5 | - | CASRVQGNTEAFF | TGTGCCAGCAGAGTCCAGGGTAATACTGAAGCTTTCTTT
- | TRBJ2-7 | TRBV10-1 | TRBD2 | CASSRGGVYEQYF | TGCGCCAGCTCACGGGGGGGCGTCTACGAGCAGTACTTC
once | TRBJ2-2 | TRBV9 | - | CASSVAAGSATGELFF | TGTGCCAGCAGCGTAGCGGCGGGCTCGGCCACCGGGGAGCTGTTTTTT